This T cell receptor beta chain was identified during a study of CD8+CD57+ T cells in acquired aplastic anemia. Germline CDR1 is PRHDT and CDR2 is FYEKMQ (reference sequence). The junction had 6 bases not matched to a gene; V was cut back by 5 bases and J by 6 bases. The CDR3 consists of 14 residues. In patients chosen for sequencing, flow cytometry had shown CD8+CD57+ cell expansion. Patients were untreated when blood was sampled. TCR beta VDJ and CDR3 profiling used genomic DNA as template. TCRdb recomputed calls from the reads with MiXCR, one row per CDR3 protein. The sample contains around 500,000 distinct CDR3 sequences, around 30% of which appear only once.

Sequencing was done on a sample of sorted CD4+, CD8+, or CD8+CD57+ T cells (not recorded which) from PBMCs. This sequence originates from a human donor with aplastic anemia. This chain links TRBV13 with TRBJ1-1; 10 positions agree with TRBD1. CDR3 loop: CASSRTGGRPEAFF. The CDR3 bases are TGTGCCAGCAGCCGGACAGGGGGTCGGCCTGAAGCTTTCTTT.